The clone carrying this T cell receptor beta chain occurred a few times. TCRdb's copy holds only in-frame clones and misses some; the assay was immunoSEQ multiplex PCR. The sample includes 250,000 to 350,000 clones, 75% to 95% of them seen just once. These data come from a study of blood T cell repertoires in COVID-19. In the study overall: From the United States, Italy and Spain came samples of acute and convalescent COVID-19.

There are 15 residues in the CDR3. The trim removed 5 bases at V and 1 base at J, leaving 7 bases unmatched. Germline V gene sequence: CDR1 LNHDA, CDR2 SQIVND (reference sequence). Sequencing was performed on peripheral blood. The chain has TRBV19 and TRBJ2-7, with 8 bases identical to TRBD2. The sequence was obtained from a woman in her twenties or thirties with COVID-19, enrolled during active disease. DNA of the CDR3: TGTGCCAGTAGTTCCGGGACTAGTGATTCCTACGAGCAGTACTTC. The encoded protein is CASSSGTSDSYEQYF.